These T cell receptor beta chains were read from a single sample in a study of cytomegalovirus exposure and HLA in healthy donors. Only in-frame clones appear in the TCRdb table, and some are missing; sequencing was by immunoSEQ multiplex PCR. The sample includes around 220,000 clones, roughly 83% of them seen just once. Sequenced: PBMCs. These receptors all come from a young woman in good health and CMV-seropositive. Each CDR3 is given with its conserved first and last residue. The D gene is left open where the match is weak. Rows give clone size only sometimes, using once, few, many, or a class for an expanded clone.

clone_size j_call d_call v_call cdr3_aa cdr3_nt
. TRBJ2-1 TRBD2 TRBV7-2 CASSASGADYNEQFF TGTGCCAGCAGCGCTAGCGGAGCTGACTACAATGAGCAGTTCTTC
. TRBJ1-2 . TRBV5-1 CASRRGESYGYTF TGCGCCAGCAGGAGAGGGGAGTCCTATGGCTACACCTTC
. TRBJ2-7 TRBD1 TRBV15 CATSRGGTGFIEQYF TGTGCCACCAGCAGAGGGGGGACAGGCTTCATCGAGCAGTACTTC
. TRBJ2-1 . TRBV30 CAWRFLGRTGNEQFF TGTGCCTGGAGATTTCTCGGAAGAACGGGCAATGAGCAGTTCTTC
. TRBJ1-5 . TRBV29-1 CSVAGSNQPQHF TGCAGCGTCGCAGGTTCTAATCAGCCCCAGCATTTT
few TRBJ1-1 . TRBV28 CASSLTNRATEAFF TGTGCCAGCAGTCTAACAAACAGGGCCACTGAAGCTTTCTTT
. TRBJ2-5 . TRBV5-1 CASSSLREETQYF TGCGCCAGCAGCTCCCTCAGGGAAGAGACCCAGTACTTC
. TRBJ2-4 . TRBV6-5 CASVGRAQNIQYF TGTGCCAGCGTGGGCAGGGCCCAAAACATTCAGTACTTC
. TRBJ2-7 . TRBV5-1 CASSSGQFYEQYF TGCGCCAGCAGCTCAGGACAGTTTTACGAGCAGTACTTC
. TRBJ2-5 . TRBV20-1 CSARKETQYF TGCAGTGCTAGAAAAGAGACCCAGTACTTC
few TRBJ2-3 TRBD1 TRBV6-4 CASSVGTGGTDTQYF TGTGCCAGCAGTGTCGGTACAGGGGGCACAGATACGCAGTATTTT
few TRBJ1-4 . TRBV28 CASNDWGLFF TGTGCCAGCAATGATTGGGGATTGTTTTTT
. TRBJ2-1 TRBD2 TRBV6-6 CASSPRSSGGYNEQFF TGTGCCAGCAGTCCCCGAAGTAGCGGGGGTTACAATGAGCAGTTCTTC
. TRBJ2-1 TRBD2 TRBV9 CASSVASSGSWNEQFF TGTGCCAGCAGCGTAGCAAGCAGCGGGAGTTGGAATGAGCAGTTCTTC
once TRBJ2-1 . TRBV11-2 CASSLGLNEQFF TGTGCCAGCAGCTTAGGACTTAATGAGCAGTTCTTC
. TRBJ2-3 . TRBV18 CASSPGRETDTQYF TGTGCCAGCTCACCGGGTAGGGAGACAGATACGCAGTATTTT
. TRBJ1-2 . TRBV9 CASSEGTNYGYTF TGTGCCAGCAGCGAAGGGACAAACTATGGCTACACCTTC
. TRBJ1-2 TRBD1 TRBV6-4 CASSDGRDRKPYGYTF TGTGCCAGCAGTGACGGGAGGGACAGGAAGCCCTATGGCTACACCTTC
once TRBJ2-1 TRBD1 TRBV5-1 CASTLEGQANNEQFF TGCGCCAGCACCCTGGAGGGACAGGCAAACAATGAGCAGTTCTTC
. TRBJ2-7 . TRBV9 CASSVGGTYLYEQYF TGTGCCAGCAGCGTTGGCGGGACCTACCTCTACGAGCAGTACTTC
once TRBJ1-5 . TRBV13 CASSSGSNQPQHF TGTGCCAGCAGCTCGGGGAGCAATCAGCCCCAGCATTTT
. TRBJ2-3 . TRBV5-1 CASSAEIGVIDTQYF TGCGCCAGCAGCGCCGAAATTGGGGTAATAGATACGCAGTATTTT
once TRBJ2-1 TRBD1 TRBV6-1 CASSGDSLGDEQFF TGTGCCAGCAGTGGGGACAGCCTGGGCGATGAGCAGTTCTTC
few TRBJ2-7 . TRBV2 CASTTGYEQYF TGTGCCAGCACGACCGGCTACGAGCAGTACTTC
. TRBJ1-2 TRBD1 TRBV28 CASRQGYQIGYTF TGTGCCAGCAGACAGGGGTATCAGATTGGCTACACCTTC
. TRBJ2-1 . TRBV27 CASSFAGSYNEQFF TGTGCCAGCAGTTTTGCGGGCTCCTACAATGAGCAGTTCTTC
. TRBJ1-5 . TRBV6-6 CASSYAESQPQHF TGTGCCAGCAGTTACGCCGAAAGTCAGCCCCAGCATTTT
. TRBJ2-5 . TRBV9 CASSVAGGGETQYF TGTGCCAGCAGCGTAGCAGGGGGAGGGGAGACCCAGTACTTC
once TRBJ1-1 TRBD1 TRBV7-6 CASSSTKTGKTFF TGTGCCAGCAGCTCGACAAAGACAGGGAAGACTTTCTTT
few TRBJ2-7 . TRBV5-4 CASSLGTTYEQYF TGTGCCAGCAGCTTGGGAACCACCTACGAGCAGTACTTC
. TRBJ2-4 . TRBV15 CATSGTPKNIQYF TGTGCCACCAGCGGGACTCCTAAAAACATTCAGTACTTC
. TRBJ2-1 . TRBV5-1 CASSLEASERNEQFF TGCGCCAGCAGCTTGGAGGCTAGCGAGAGAAATGAGCAGTTCTTC
. TRBJ1-1 TRBD1 TRBV2 CASSRQGNSAFF TGTGCCAGCAGCCGACAGGGAAATTCAGCTTTCTTT
. TRBJ2-1 . TRBV20-1 CSADGYNEQFF TGCAGTGCCGACGGCTACAATGAGCAGTTCTTC
. TRBJ2-2 TRBD2 TRBV28 CASSPPTSGRTGELFF TGTGCCAGCAGTCCCCCGACTAGCGGGAGGACCGGGGAGCTGTTTTTT
. TRBJ1-1 . TRBV25-1 CASSLQGTEAFF TGTGCCAGCAGCCTACAGGGCACTGAAGCTTTCTTT
. TRBJ1-5 . TRBV7-9 CASSPDPEPQHF TGTGCCAGCAGCCCAGATCCGGAGCCCCAGCATTTT
few TRBJ1-5 . TRBV30 CACDQTAHKAQHF TGTGCCTGTGACCAGACAGCTCACAAGGCCCAGCATTTT
. TRBJ1-2 . TRBV10-3 CAISGGQNGYTF TGTGCCATCAGTGGAGGGCAGAATGGCTACACCTTC
. TRBJ2-7 TRBD1 TRBV19 CASSIDRDSSYEQYF TGTGCCAGTAGTATAGATCGGGACAGCTCCTACGAGCAGTACTTC
. TRBJ1-1 . TRBV10-3 CAISAAQVNTEAFF TGTGCCATCAGTGCGGCACAGGTGAACACTGAAGCTTTCTTT
. TRBJ1-4 . TRBV28 CASLDPFSREKLFF TGTGCCAGCCTTGACCCATTCTCTAGAGAAAAACTGTTTTTT
. TRBJ2-5 TRBD1 TRBV29-1 CSAPLWTGRGETQYF TGCAGCGCTCCCCTCTGGACAGGCCGGGGAGAGACCCAGTACTTC
. TRBJ1-1 TRBD1 TRBV5-3 CARSFPGTGNTEAFF TGTGCCAGAAGCTTTCCCGGGACAGGGAACACTGAAGCTTTCTTT
. TRBJ2-3 . TRBV13 CASSLGSDTQYF TGTGCCAGCAGCTTAGGTTCAGATACGCAGTATTTT
. TRBJ1-1 . TRBV6-4 CASSVDSTDTEAFF TGTGCCAGCAGTGTCGACTCGACGGACACTGAAGCTTTCTTT
. TRBJ1-2 . TRBV30 CAWNLREGYGYTF TGTGCCTGGAACCTCAGGGAGGGCTATGGCTACACCTTC
. TRBJ1-1 . TRBV6-5 CASSYSRGANTEAFF TGTGCCAGCAGTTACTCCCGGGGGGCGAACACTGAAGCTTTCTTT
. TRBJ1-2 TRBD1 TRBV4-1 CASSREGQANYGYTF TGCGCCAGCAGCCGGGAGGGACAGGCAAACTATGGCTACACCTTC
. TRBJ1-4 . TRBV27 CASSPPSSGDYEKLFF TGTGCCAGCAGTCCTCCCAGTTCAGGGGATTATGAAAAACTGTTTTTT
. TRBJ2-7 . TRBV11-3 CASSPIPSISYEQYF TGTGCCAGCAGCCCCATACCAAGTATCTCCTACGAGCAGTACTTC
. TRBJ2-5 . TRBV15 CATSRSGETQYF TGTGCCACCAGCAGATCGGGTGAGACCCAGTACTTC
. TRBJ2-7 TRBD2 TRBV6-5 CASSYSGTSGSYEQYF TGTGCCAGCAGTTACTCGGGGACTAGCGGCAGCTACGAGCAGTACTTC
few TRBJ1-2 . TRBV27 CASGRAGYGYTF TGTGCCAGCGGTAGGGCGGGCTATGGCTACACCTTC
. TRBJ1-1 . TRBV7-6 CASSQYSTGLRNTEAFF TGTGCCAGCAGCCAATACTCCACAGGGTTGCGGAACACTGAAGCTTTCTTT